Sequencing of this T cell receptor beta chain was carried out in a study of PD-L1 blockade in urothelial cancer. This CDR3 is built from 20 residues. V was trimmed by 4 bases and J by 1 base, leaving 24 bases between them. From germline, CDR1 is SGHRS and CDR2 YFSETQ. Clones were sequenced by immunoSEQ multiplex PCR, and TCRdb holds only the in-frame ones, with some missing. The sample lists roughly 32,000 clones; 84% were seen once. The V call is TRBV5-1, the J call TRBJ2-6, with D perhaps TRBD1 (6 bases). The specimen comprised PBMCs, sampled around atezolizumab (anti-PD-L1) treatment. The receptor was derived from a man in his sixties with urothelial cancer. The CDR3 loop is CASSTVRSARGGSGANVLTF. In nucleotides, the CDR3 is TGCGCCAGCAGCACGGTCAGGTCTGCCAGGGGCGGATCTGGGGCCAACGTCCTGACTTTC.